The sequence of this TCR beta chain was determined in a study of tumor-infiltrating lymphocytes in primary liver carcinoma. Constant-region priming of around 500 ng total RNA yielded TCR beta cDNA. For TCR beta, libraries were produced by three nested multiplex PCR rounds using slightly modified ARM-PCR. PCR rounds one and two used TRBV1-TRBV30 forward primers with a C-beta reverse primer for around 11 cycles each. One entry per CDR3 protein, called by TCRdb with MiXCR from the multiplex PCR reads. This sample has approximately 300,000 distinct CDR3 sequences, with more than 55% found just once. This CDR3 region has 15 residues. Germline V CDR1 and CDR2: SGHAT, FQNNGV. The count of this clonotype is one. A read error may produce the germline difference seen at one junction end. Unsorted whole blood yielded blood RNA, and germline DNA was extracted as well.

This TCR derives from a man aged 35-49 years with primary liver carcinoma and hepatitis B virus infection. Specimen: peripheral blood. V gene TRBV11-2 combines with J gene TRBJ1-1; D unresolved. The CDR3 DNA follows: TGTGCCAGCAGCTTACTTGCCCATGGACCCGGGGAAGCGTTCTTT. As protein: CASSLLAHGPGEAFF.